A single sample gave rise to the 2 T cell receptor beta chains below, sequenced in a study of blood T cell repertoires in COVID-19 (dated by TCRdb to 2018 to 2021). To prepare the library, the immunoSEQ multiplex PCR assay was applied. TCRdb stores this immuneACCESS table with in-frame sequences only. Part of the clones is absent; in the studies checked, under half of the shortfall reflects unresolved V genes, and no reason is known for the rest. A total of some 420,000 clones appear in this sample, 75% to 90% of them only once. 0.9% to 1.2% of the sample is in the top ten clones. The source material was PBMCs or T cells enriched from blood (not recorded which). Receptors originate from a man younger than 40 who had recovered from COVID-19.

The chain is built from TRBV25-1 and TRBJ1-1; D gene uncertain. The CDR3 is 13 residues long. CDR1 and CDR2 from the germline V gene are MGHDK and SYGVNS. Trimming stripped 4 bases from V and 4 bases from J, with 10 bases between. The CDR3, as DNA: TGTGCCAGCAGTGCCCATGGAGGCACTGAAGCTTTCTTT. This translates into CASSAHGGTEAFF.

This CDR3 is CASSAQGKNSPLHF. CDR3 coding DNA: TGTGCCAGCAGCGCACAGGGGAAGAATTCACCCCTCCACTTT. The V and J genes are TRBV4-2 and TRBJ1-6; 7 bases line up with TRBD1. CDR1 is LGHNA and CDR2 is YNFKEQ in the germline V gene. The CDR3 totals 14 residues. Trimming cost V 5 bases and J 7 bases; bases outside gene matches: 5.